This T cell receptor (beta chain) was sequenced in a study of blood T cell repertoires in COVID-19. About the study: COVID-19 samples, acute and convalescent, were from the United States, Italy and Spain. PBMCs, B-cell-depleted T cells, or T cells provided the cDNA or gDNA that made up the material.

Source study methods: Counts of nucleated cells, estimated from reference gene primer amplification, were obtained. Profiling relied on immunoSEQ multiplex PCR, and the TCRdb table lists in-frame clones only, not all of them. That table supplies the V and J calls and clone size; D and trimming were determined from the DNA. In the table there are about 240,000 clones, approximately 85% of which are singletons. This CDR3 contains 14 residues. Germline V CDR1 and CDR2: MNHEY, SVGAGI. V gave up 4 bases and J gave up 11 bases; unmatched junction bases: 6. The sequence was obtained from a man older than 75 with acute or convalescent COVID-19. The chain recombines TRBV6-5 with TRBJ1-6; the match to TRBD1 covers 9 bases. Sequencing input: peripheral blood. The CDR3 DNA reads TGTGCCAGCAGTTTTGGACAGGGGTCTCCACCCCTCCACTTT. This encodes CASSFGQGSPPLHF.